This T cell receptor (beta chain) derives from a study of T-cell memory formation after mild COVID-19. In the study overall: Largely donor-specific sequence clusters came from a couple of donors.

The CDR3 is made up of 15 amino acids. Regarding the study as a whole: Clones that contracted from day 15 to 85 had balanced CD4/CD8; later expanders were CD4+ biased. Pre-infection memory carried some responding clones, suggesting that cross-reactive memory joined.

Comments on this clonotype: Its antigen is still unknown.

TCRdb fed the 5' RACE reads into MiXCR, producing one record per CDR3 protein. The sample holds roughly 400,000 distinct CDR3 sequences, approximately 24% seen once. The sequenced material came from PBMCs or a T cell subset sorted from them (not recorded which). V gene TRBV21-1 combines with J gene TRBJ2-1; no check of the table's D call, TRBD2, against the DNA was made. TRBV21-1 is marked as a pseudogene. The TCR comes from an adult woman who had mild COVID-19 (a few samples of this study predate the infection). Cell type and time point are not known. The CDR3, as DNA: TGTGCCAGCAGCAAAGCACAGCGGAGCTACAATGAGCAGTTCTTC. It yields the protein CASSKAQRSYNEQFF.